Each of the 31 T cell receptor beta chains below was sequenced from the same sample in a study of blood T cells in healthy people across ages. Together with a sample-barcoded 5' primer, a J-beta primer mix was included in a second PCR lasting about 6 to 11 cycles. TCRdb independently ran MiXCR on the 5' RACE reads; one entry per CDR3 protein. Here the sample spans 550,000 to 800,000 distinct CDR3 sequences, around 20% being singletons. The source material was blood. The receptors were gathered from a man between 65 and 85 years old in good health.

The chain combines TRBV27 with TRBJ2-5, with 10 bases identical to TRBD2. V was clipped by 10 bases and J by 4 bases; unmatched bases: 6. Germline V gives CDR1 MNHEY, CDR2 SMNVEV (reference sequence). This CDR3 region has 13 residues. The DNA of the CDR3 is TGTGCCACCTCTAGCGGGAGAGGAGAGACCCAGTACTTC. Amino acids: CATSSGRGETQYF.

The CDR3 loop is CASNRTDYEQYF. CDR3 in DNA: TGTGCCAGCAACCGGACCGACTACGAGCAGTACTTC. V usage is TRBV7-9 and J usage is TRBJ2-7; D not resolved. V gave up 7 bases and J gave up 3 bases, with 10 bases separating them. Germline CDR1 reads SEHNR; CDR2 reads FQNEAQ (reference sequence). This CDR3 has 12 amino acids.

This clonotype was seen many times. The chain links TRBV28 to TRBJ2-7; weak D call: TRBD1 (6 bases). The CDR3 consists of 12 residues. Germline V gene lookup returns CDR1 MDHEN and CDR2 SYDVKM. Deletions cut 1 base from V and 7 bases from J, with 8 bases between. For the CDR3, the DNA is TGTGCCAGCAGTTTATACAGGGTAGAGCAGTACTTC. It specifies CASSLYRVEQYF.

This sequence joins TRBV28 and TRBJ2-2; 7 positions match TRBD1. Trimming removed 3 bases from V and 1 base from J; junction bases left unmatched: 14. Germline CDR1 and CDR2: MDHEN and SYDVKM. The length of the CDR3 is 19 residues. In DNA, the CDR3 is TGTGCCAGCAGTTTCCCGAAAACCGGGACAGTGGAGAACACCGGGGAGCTGTTTTTT. Amino acid sequence: CASSFPKTGTVENTGELFF.

This clonotype was detected ten times or more. The rearrangement uses TRBV5-4 and TRBJ2-7, with TRBD2 identical over 9 bases. V shed 0 bases, J shed 5 bases, and the junction held 6 bases outside the gene matches. From germline, CDR1 is SGHNT and CDR2 YYREEE (reference sequence). The CDR3 covers 15 residues. CDR3 residues: CASSLESSGSHEQYF. The CDR3 DNA reads as TGTGCCAGCAGCTTGGAAAGTAGCGGGAGCCACGAGCAGTACTTC.

The chain couples TRBV3-1 to TRBJ1-4; perhaps TRBD1 as D (5 bases). CDR3 length: 13 residues. The V gene lost 2 bases and the J gene lost 7 bases, with 8 bases spanning the gap. Germline V CDR1 and CDR2: LGHDT, YNNKEL (reference sequence). CDR3 sequence (DNA): TGTGCCAGCAGCCAAAGCAGGGCTGAAAAACTGTTTTTT. Translation: CASSQSRAEKLFF.

This clonotype showed up many times. The chain is built from TRBV29-1 and TRBJ2-1; 8 bases align to TRBD2. CDR3 length: 15 residues. J lost 6 bases, V lost 6 bases, and 13 bases had no gene match. Germline loops: CDR1 SQVTM, CDR2 ANQGSEA. CDR3 sequence reads: CSVGRVTGGPNEQFF. The DNA for the CDR3 is TGCAGCGTGGGGCGGGTGACGGGAGGGCCCAATGAGCAGTTCTTC.

This rearrangement joins TRBV7-9 to TRBJ2-1; D may be TRBD2 (6 bases). Germline values: CDR1 SEHNR, CDR2 FQNEAQ (reference sequence). Trimming removed 4 bases from V and 3 bases from J, with 19 bases in between. This CDR3 contains 17 residues. The CDR3, as DNA: TGTGCCAGCAGCTCGCCGCCCAGACTAGGTATCTACAATGAGCAGTTCTTC. Its translation: CASSSPPRLGIYNEQFF.

This chain joins TRBV28 and TRBJ1-6; perhaps TRBD1 as D (6 bases). The germline gives CDR1 MDHEN, CDR2 SYDVKM. CDR3 size: 12 residues. Trimming left V 8 bases short and J 10 bases short, with 12 bases between. The CDR3 nucleotides read TGTGCCAGCGCGGGGGCACGATCACCCCTCCACTTT. Translation gives CASAGARSPLHF.

This clonotype was observed at least ten times. The chain recombines TRBV4-1 with TRBJ2-5; D call uncertain. Trimming removed 0 bases from V and 7 bases from J, with 12 bases in between. The CDR3 covers 14 residues. The germline gives CDR1 MGHRA, CDR2 YSYEKL. CDR3 coding DNA: TGCGCCAGCAGCCAAGACTTGGCGCGTGGGACCCAGTACTTC. Its translation: CASSQDLARGTQYF.

There are a few counts of this clonotype. This chain connects TRBV20-1 to TRBJ2-1; 8 bases fit TRBD2. Germline CDR1 DFQATT, CDR2 SNEGSKA (reference sequence). V shed 5 bases, J shed 12 bases, and the junction held 12 bases outside the gene matches. This CDR3 has 13 residues. The CDR3 is CSAPGNSGMLQFF. DNA for the CDR3: TGCAGTGCTCCCGGCAATAGCGGGATGCTGCAGTTCTTC.

The chain recombines TRBV20-1 with TRBJ2-3; 8 bases align to TRBD2. The V gene's germline CDR1 is DFQATT and CDR2 SNEGSKA (reference sequence). V dropped 2 bases and J dropped 0; count of bases not matched to a gene: 4. The CDR3 is 15 amino acids. CDR3 protein: CSARLGLVSTDTQYF. CDR3 sequence (DNA): TGCAGTGCTAGACTGGGACTAGTTAGCACAGATACGCAGTATTTT.

The table lists this clonotype with many counts. The genes are TRBV5-1 and TRBJ2-3; TRBD2 matches 12 bases. V gave up 3 bases and J gave up 6 bases; unmatched junction bases: 8. Per the germline V gene, CDR1 is SGHRS and CDR2 is YFSETQ. The CDR3 is 16 residues long. This chain's CDR3 is CASSSSTSGRFDTQYF. The CDR3 nucleotides read TGCGCCAGCAGCTCTTCGACTAGCGGGAGATTCGATACGCAGTATTTT.

The J gene is TRBJ2-3, the V gene TRBV28; D not resolved. The ends were cut back, 6 bases at V and 9 bases at J, with 16 bases in the middle. Germline-derived CDR1 and CDR2 are MDHEN and SYDVKM. The CDR3 is made up of 13 amino acids. CDR3 protein: CASRESAGATQYF. The DNA for the CDR3 is TGTGCCAGCAGAGAGAGCGCAGGAGCCACGCAGTATTTT.

CDR3 DNA: TGTGCCAGTAGTACTGGGACTAGCGGGACGGAGACCCAGTACTTC. It translates to CASSTGTSGTETQYF. V and J are TRBV19 and TRBJ2-5, with 13 bases fitting TRBD2. V was pared by 4 bases and J by 5 bases, with 4 bases of the junction left unmatched. CDR1 and CDR2 (germline): LNHDA, SQIVND (reference sequence). CDR3 length equals 15 residues.

Only a few counts were recorded for this clonotype. The J gene is TRBJ2-7, the V gene TRBV7-9, with D perhaps matching TRBD1 (5 bases). This CDR3 is 15 amino acids long. V was trimmed by 6 bases and J by 0 bases, leaving 15 bases between them. Germline loops: CDR1 SEHNR, CDR2 FQNEAQ (reference sequence). This CDR3 is CASRSGQAFSYEQYF. The CDR3 bases are TGTGCCAGCAGATCCGGACAAGCCTTCTCCTACGAGCAGTACTTC.

The genes are TRBV6-1 and TRBJ2-5; 12 nucleotides align to TRBD2. The CDR3 is made up of 16 amino acids. With 3 bases clipped from V and 3 bases from J, the junction kept 5 bases outside the gene matches. Germline CDR1 is MNHNS and CDR2 is SASEGT. CDR3 in amino acids: CASSEILAGGKETQYF. The CDR3 DNA follows: TGTGCCAGCAGTGAGATCCTAGCGGGAGGGAAAGAGACCCAGTACTTC.

The V gene is TRBV4-3, the J gene TRBJ1-4; 9 bases agree with TRBD1. Germline V gene data show CDR1 as LGHNA and CDR2 as YSLEER. The length of the CDR3 is 16 residues. Trimming took 3 bases from V and 4 from J; bases not matched to a gene: 6. The DNA for the CDR3 is TGCGCCAGCAGCCAGGGTAGACAGGGGGGTAATGAAAAACTGTTTTTT. Its translation: CASSQGRQGGNEKLFF.

V usage is TRBV6-5 and J usage is TRBJ2-5; TRBD1 is a possible D gene (5 bases). This CDR3 is built from 15 residues. Trimming took 0 bases from V and 2 from J, leaving 10 bases between them. The germline gives CDR1 MNHEY, CDR2 SVGAGI. The CDR3 DNA reads TGTGCCAGCAGTTACTCGTCAGGGCTACAAGAGACCCAGTACTTC. It is translated as CASSYSSGLQETQYF.

This chain connects TRBV7-9 to TRBJ2-3, with 9 bases matching TRBD2. The CDR3 extends over 16 amino acids. Germline lookup yields CDR1 SEHNR and CDR2 FQNEAQ (reference sequence). V was clipped by 5 bases and J by 5 bases; unmatched bases: 11. The CDR3 DNA follows: TGTGCCAGCAGCCGCGGCGGCGGGAGGGCCGGAGATACGCAGTATTTT. Its translation is CASSRGGGRAGDTQYF.

The sample holds a few counts of this clonotype. At one boundary the junction diverges from the germline segment, which might be a read error. V and J are TRBV4-1 and TRBJ2-5, with TRBD2 matching 7 bases. This CDR3 contains 14 residues. Germline V gene lookup returns CDR1 MGHRA and CDR2 YSYEKL. In nucleotides, the CDR3 is TGCGCCAGCGGCCAAACTAGCGTCCAAGAGACCCAGTACTTC. Its protein product is CASGQTSVQETQYF.

The sample holds many counts of this clonotype. The V gene is TRBV20-1, the J gene TRBJ1-1; D remains unclear. Between the trimmed V and J ends, which lost 5 bases and 3 bases, there was a span of 7 bases. Looked up from germline, CDR1 is DFQATT and CDR2 is SNEGSKA (reference sequence). This CDR3 has 11 amino acids. The CDR3 region is CSARRDTEAFF. DNA of the CDR3: TGCAGTGCTCGACGGGACACTGAAGCTTTCTTT.

This clonotype showed up just a few times. The chain carries TRBV6-2 or TRBV6-3 and TRBJ2-1, with D perhaps assigned TRBD1 or TRBD2 (5 bases each). V was shortened by 6 bases and J by 13 bases, with 19 bases between the two germline ends. The CDR3 has 13 amino acids. In germline, CDR1 is MNHEY, CDR2 SVGEGT. The CDR3 here is CASRPPGRHIQFF. As DNA, the CDR3 is TGTGCCAGCAGACCGCCGGGACGCCACATACAGTTCTTC.

This clonotype was detected only a few times. The chain employs TRBV10-3 and TRBJ2-1; D is uncertain. The CDR3 loop spans 11 amino acids. Germline CDR1 is ENHRY and CDR2 is SYGVKD. Trimming left V 6 bases short and J 7 bases short, with 7 bases between. The CDR3, as DNA: TGTGCCATCAGGGCTAGTAATGAGCAGTTCTTC. Amino acids: CAIRASNEQFF.

This clonotype was detected a few times. The J gene is TRBJ2-3, the V gene TRBV29-1, with D perhaps TRBD1 (5 bases). Trimming removed 0 bases from V and 4 bases from J, with 20 bases in between. This CDR3 is built from 17 residues. CDR1 and CDR2 (germline): SQVTM, ANQGSEA. CDR3 residues: CSVEDRIGRASPDTQYF. In DNA, the CDR3 is TGCAGCGTTGAAGATAGGATCGGCAGGGCAAGCCCAGATACGCAGTATTTT.

The V call is TRBV28, the J call TRBJ1-1; D is uncertain. This CDR3 contains 13 residues. V lost 3 bases and J 4 bases, leaving 9 bases between the germline ends. Germline V gene sequence: CDR1 MDHEN, CDR2 SYDVKM. The CDR3 here is CASSFRSPTEAFF. The DNA for the CDR3 is TGTGCCAGCAGTTTCAGGAGCCCCACTGAAGCTTTCTTT.

The table lists this clonotype with a few counts. This chain uses TRBV27 with TRBJ2-1; D is possibly TRBD1 (6 bases). V lost 4 bases to trimming and J lost 7 bases, with 11 bases between them. The CDR3 sequence is 13 residues long. The germline gives CDR1 MNHEY, CDR2 SMNVEV (reference sequence). The CDR3 protein is CASSSSRGNEQFF. The CDR3 DNA reads TGTGCCAGCAGTTCCTCGAGGGGGAATGAGCAGTTCTTC.

In its sample, this clonotype was seen many times. The DNA of the CDR3 is TGTGCCAGCAGCTTACTCCCTAGCGGGGAGGACAATGAGCAGTTCTTC. Amino acids: CASSLLPSGEDNEQFF. V usage is TRBV7-9 and J usage is TRBJ2-1; the match to TRBD2 covers 9 bases. Germline V CDR1 and CDR2: SEHNR, FQNEAQ (reference sequence). Trimming cost V 2 bases and J 5 bases; bases outside gene matches: 7. The CDR3 consists of 16 residues. The whole variable domain, filled in from reference TRBV7-9 and TRBJ2-1, reads DTGVSQNPRHKITKRGQNVTFRCDPISEHNRLYWYRQTLGQGPEFLTYFQNEAQLEKSRLLSDRFSAERPKGSFSTLEIQRTEQGDSAMYLCASSLLPSGEDNEQFFGPGTRLTVL.

V gene TRBV21-1 combines with J gene TRBJ2-3; TRBD2, the table's D call, lacks a check against the DNA. TRBV21-1 constitutes a pseudogene. The CDR3 runs to 19 residues. Here the CDR3 reads CASSTKGTGTSGSTDTQYF. The DNA of the CDR3 is TGTGCCAGCAGCACAAAGGGAACCGGGACTAGCGGGAGCACAGATACGCAGTATTTT.

The J gene is TRBJ2-5, the V gene TRBV28; weak D call: TRBD1 (5 bases). The J call may not be correct, given that the DNA end is closer to TRBJ2-7. CDR1 is MDHEN, CDR2 SYDVKM, per germline. The CDR3 contains 12 residues. The CDR3 DNA sequence: TGTGCCACCAAGTTGAAGGGGTACGAGCAGTACTTC. This codes for CATKLKGYEQYF.

The genes are TRBV12-3 or TRBV12-4 and TRBJ1-4; TRBD1 agrees at 7 bases. The J segment lost 5 bases and the V segment lost 6 bases, leaving 6 bases of the junction unmatched. CDR3 length: 14 amino acids. Here the CDR3 reads CASSQTGPNEKLFF. The DNA of the CDR3 is TGTGCCAGCAGCCAGACAGGGCCAAATGAAAAACTGTTTTTT.